This TCR beta chain was captured in a study of CD8+CD57+ T cells in acquired aplastic anemia. This clonotype has a count of ten or more. V dropped 1 base and J dropped 2 bases, with 13 bases sitting between them. This CDR3 contains 16 residues. Germline V gene sequence: CDR1 SEHNR, CDR2 FQNEAQ (reference sequence). Investigators profiled TCR beta VDJ and CDR3 from genomic DNA template. MiXCR was run by TCRdb on the reads, yielding one entry per CDR3 protein. The sample carries some 240,000 distinct CDR3 sequences, around 32% recorded once. The chain employs TRBV7-9 and TRBJ2-3; D is unclear. The sequenced sample was sorted CD4+, CD8+, or CD8+CD57+ T cells (not recorded which) from PBMCs. This TCR was recovered from a human donor in good health, serving as a control. The DNA of the CDR3 is TGTGCCAGCAGCTTAGGGCAGGCCCCCACCACAGATACGCAGTATTTT. Its translation is CASSLGQAPTTDTQYF.